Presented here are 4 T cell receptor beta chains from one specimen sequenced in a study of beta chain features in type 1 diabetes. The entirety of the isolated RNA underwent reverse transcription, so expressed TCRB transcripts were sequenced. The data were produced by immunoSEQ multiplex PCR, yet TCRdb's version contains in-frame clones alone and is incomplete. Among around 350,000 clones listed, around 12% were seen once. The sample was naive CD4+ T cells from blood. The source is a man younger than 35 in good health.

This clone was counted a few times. The CDR3, as DNA: TGCGCCAGCAGCCGGTCGGGACAGGCTGGGGAGACCCAGTACTTC. Translating gives CASSRSGQAGETQYF. This chain joins TRBV4-1 and TRBJ2-5, with 8 positions matching TRBD1. V lost 4 bases to trimming and J lost 5 bases; unmatched junction nucleotides: 9. The CDR3 length is 15 residues. Germline values: CDR1 MGHRA, CDR2 YSYEKL.

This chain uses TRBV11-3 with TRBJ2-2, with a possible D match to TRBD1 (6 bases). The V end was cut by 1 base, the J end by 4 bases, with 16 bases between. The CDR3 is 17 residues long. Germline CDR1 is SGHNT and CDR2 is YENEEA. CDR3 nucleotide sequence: TGTGCCAGCAGCTTAGCTGGCAGGGGACATGGCACCGGGGAGCTGTTTTTT. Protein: CASSLAGRGHGTGELFF.

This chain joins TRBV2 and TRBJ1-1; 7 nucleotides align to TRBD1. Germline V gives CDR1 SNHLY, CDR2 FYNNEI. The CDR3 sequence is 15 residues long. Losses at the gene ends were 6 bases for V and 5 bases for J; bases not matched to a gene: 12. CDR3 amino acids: CASRIGVQGRTEAFF. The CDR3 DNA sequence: TGTGCCAGCAGAATAGGCGTACAGGGGCGGACTGAAGCTTTCTTT.

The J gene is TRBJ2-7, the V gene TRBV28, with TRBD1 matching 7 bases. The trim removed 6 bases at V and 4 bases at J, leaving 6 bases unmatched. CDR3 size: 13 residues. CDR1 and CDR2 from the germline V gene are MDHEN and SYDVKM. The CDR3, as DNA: TGTGCCAGCAGAAGAAAGGGGGCTTACGAGCAGTACTTC. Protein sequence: CASRRKGAYEQYF.